The T cell receptor (beta chain) described here comes from a study of T cell responses to AZD1222 COVID-19 vaccine. Repertoires were generated with immunoSEQ multiplex PCR, while TCRdb's copy carries only in-frame clones and drops some. The profile shows approximately 150,000 clones, more than 85% of them singletons. With 7 bases removed from V and 2 bases from J, the gap between germline ends came to 14 bases. CDR3 length: 15 amino acids. Germline lookup yields CDR1 LNHDA and CDR2 SQIVND (reference sequence). The count of this clone is one. Sequencing was performed on peripheral blood, taken on day 0 of AZD1222 vaccination. This clonotype was sampled from an adult in good health. The chain is built from TRBV19 and TRBJ2-2; D not resolved. This CDR3 is CASTTTYYNTGELFF. For the CDR3, the DNA is TGTGCCAGTACCACGACATACTATAACACCGGGGAGCTGTTTTTT.